This TCR beta chain was recovered during a study of blood T cells in healthy people across ages. Broader study findings: The recorded TCR beta diversity per million T cells decreased in a roughly linear manner with age.

Concerning this clonotype itself: Antigen: not known.

Primers used in a second PCR of roughly 6 to 12 cycles were a sample-barcoded 5' primer and a J-beta primer mix. Each CDR3 protein gets one entry after TCRdb re-called the 5' RACE reads with MiXCR. The table includes roughly 800,000 distinct CDR3 sequences, approximately 24% detected once. The same data also went into a second study, on T cells of mothers and their children. From that report: Whatever RNA was extracted went entirely into cDNA synthesis, at about 1.5 ug per 15 ul.

Source material: blood. The receptor was derived from a boy aged 5-17 years in good health.

CDR3 nucleotides: TGTGCCACCAGCGTCGGTCCCGGGACAGGGGGCGATGAGCAGTTCTTC. It specifies CATSVGPGTGGDEQFF. The gene calls are TRBV15 and TRBJ2-5; 12 bases fit TRBD1. The J call is in doubt because the DNA end fits TRBJ2-1 better. There are 16 residues in the CDR3. Germline lookup yields CDR1 LNHNV and CDR2 YYDKDF (reference sequence).